The following is a TCR beta chain sequence with its context. The sample comes from a study of blood T cell repertoires in COVID-19. Study summary: The United States, Italy and Spain provided the acute and convalescent COVID-19 samples. PBMCs, B-cell-depleted T cells, or T cells provided the cDNA or gDNA that made up the material.

Authors' analysis steps: Estimation of nucleated cell counts relied on the amplification of reference gene primers. Generated by immunoSEQ multiplex PCR, the TCRdb table keeps only in-frame clones and is missing some. The V and J calls and clone size come from that table; D and trimming were worked out from the DNA. In the table there are over 200,000 clones, roughly 87% of which are singletons. Germline V gene data show CDR1 as KGHSH and CDR2 as LQKENI. This CDR3 is 13 amino acids long. The germline V and J ends were trimmed by 4 bases and 8 bases, with 11 bases remaining between them. Sequences were obtained from peripheral blood. This clonotype originated in a man aged 40-55 years with active or convalescent COVID-19. The J gene is TRBJ1-4, the V gene TRBV18; D perhaps matches TRBD1 (5 bases). CDR3 DNA: TGTGCCAGCTCACGAGGAGGGGCCGAAAAACTGTTTTTT. Protein product: CASSRGGAEKLFF.